This TCR beta chain was retrieved from a study of CD8+CD57+ T cells in acquired aplastic anemia (dated by TCRdb to between 2018 and 2020). Looking at the study overall: Extracted DNA from sorted CD4+ and CD8+ cells averaged approximately 3.4 ug, ranging from about 0.2 to 30 ug. CD8+CD57+ expansion was defined as frequency above the mean frequency observed in healthy subjects.

This clonotype was counted a few times. Its target antigen remains unknown. Nothing much larger sits one base from this clone, and base qualities are not available. The study at large found these results: No significant difference in CD8+ Simpson's diversity was found between patients and healthy controls (P=0.060). Although some 28 CD8+ CDR3 sequences were shared by patients and controls, these sequences appeared highly expressed in patients and within the immunodominant clones of patients.

Genomic DNA was used as template for profiling of TCR beta VDJ combinations and CDR3 sequences. An Illumina HiSeq 2000 was the platform used for TCR repertoire sequencing. The paper's processing steps were these. Repertoire assessment relied on Simpson's diversity index, CDR3 size and DJ length profiles, and TRBV/TRBJ rearrangement plots. The most abundant DNA sequence in the deep sequencing data was taken as the immunodominant clone. CDR3 amino acid sequences were screened for sharing across subjects and were compared with published repertoires and the VDJdb database. The public reads were quality trimmed at Q25 with fastp and then assembled into clones with MiXCR by TCRdb, keeping productive beta chains. One record per CDR3 amino acid sequence lists the most common genes and DNA. TCRdb, not the authors, supplied the V and J calls. Counted in this sample were over 250,000 distinct CDR3 sequences; approximately 60% of them appeared once. The top ten hold approximately 1.2% of the sample.

Measured from the cysteine to the phenylalanine, the CDR3 is 13 residues long. The retained sequence is limited to the CDR3, 39 bases, with the frame set at the first base. The trim is 4 bases for V and 9 bases for J, with a gap of 14 bases between the germline ends. Via the germline V gene, CDR1 is MDHEN and CDR2 SYDVKM. The patients picked for sequencing were ones in whom flow cytometry had shown an expansion of CD8+CD57+ cells. Severe acquired aplastic anemia was diagnosed in all patients according to International Study of Aplastic Anemia and Agranulocytosis and Camitta criteria. No therapy had been received by the patients at the time of blood sampling. TCR repertoires of sorted CD4+ and CD8+ blood T cells from severe aplastic anemia patients and healthy subjects were deep-sequenced in the study. Patients were enrolled in the USA under clinicaltrials.gov protocols 00001620, 01623167, 00001397, 00071045, 00081523 and 00961064. Ficoll-Paque density gradient centrifugation was used to isolate peripheral blood mononuclear cells. Before DNA extraction, CD4+ and CD8+ T cells were sorted by FACS or by magnetic beads.

In this chain, TRBV28 is recombined with TRBJ2-3, with no reliable assignment of the D segment. The sequencing input was sorted CD4+, CD8+, or CD8+CD57+ T cells (not recorded which) from PBMCs. This receptor was obtained from a human donor with aplastic anemia. The CDR3 corresponds to CASSSLTSPTQYF. Here is the DNA: TGTGCCAGCAGTTCACTTACTTCACCGACGCAGTATTTT.